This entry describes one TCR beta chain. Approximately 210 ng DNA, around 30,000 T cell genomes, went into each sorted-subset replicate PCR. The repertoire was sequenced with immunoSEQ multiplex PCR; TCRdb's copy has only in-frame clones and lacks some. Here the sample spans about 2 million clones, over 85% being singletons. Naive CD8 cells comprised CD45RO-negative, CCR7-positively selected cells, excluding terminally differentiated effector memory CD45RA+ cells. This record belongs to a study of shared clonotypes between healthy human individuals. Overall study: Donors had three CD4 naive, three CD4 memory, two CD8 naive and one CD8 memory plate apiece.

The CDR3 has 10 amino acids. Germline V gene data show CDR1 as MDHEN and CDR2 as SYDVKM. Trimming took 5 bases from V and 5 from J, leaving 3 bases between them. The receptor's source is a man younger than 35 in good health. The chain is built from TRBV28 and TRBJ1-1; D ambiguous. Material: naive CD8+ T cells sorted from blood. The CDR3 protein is CASSGTEAFF. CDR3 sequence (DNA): TGTGCCAGCAGTGGGACTGAAGCTTTCTTT. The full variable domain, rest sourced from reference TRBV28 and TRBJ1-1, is DVKVTQSSRYLVKRTGEKVFLECVQDMDHENMFWYRQDPGLGLRLIYFSYDVKMKEKGDIPEGYSVSREKKERFSLILESASTNQTSMYLCASSGTEAFFGQGTRLTVV.